Described below is a single T cell receptor beta chain sequence and its context. TCRdb's table, derived via immunoSEQ multiplex PCR, lists solely in-frame clones and lacks some. The sample has about 75,000 clones, approximately 96% seen once. This record belongs to a study of technical replicates of blood from a few donors. The clonotype originates from a human donor in good health. The sample was T cells isolated from PBMCs.

In DNA form, the CDR3 reads TGTGCCAGCAGCCGGACCTACAGGGAAGAGACCCAGTACTTC. Its protein product is CASSRTYREETQYF. The chain is built from TRBV5-6 and TRBJ2-5, with D possibly TRBD1 on 6 matching bases. V was shortened by 4 bases and J by 3 bases, with 13 bases between the two germline ends. Looked up from germline, CDR1 is SGHDT and CDR2 is YYEEEE. CDR3 size: 14 residues.